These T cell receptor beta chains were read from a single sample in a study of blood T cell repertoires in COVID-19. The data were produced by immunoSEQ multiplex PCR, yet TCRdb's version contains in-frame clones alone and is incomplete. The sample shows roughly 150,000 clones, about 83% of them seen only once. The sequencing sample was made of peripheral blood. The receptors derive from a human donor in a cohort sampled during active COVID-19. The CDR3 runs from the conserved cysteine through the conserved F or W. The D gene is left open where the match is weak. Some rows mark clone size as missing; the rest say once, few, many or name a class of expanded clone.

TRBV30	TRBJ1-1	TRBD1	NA	CACIQGAGTEAFF	TGTGCCTGCATACAGGGGGCTGGCACTGAAGCTTTCTTT
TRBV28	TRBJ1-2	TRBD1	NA	CASSLGQKTYGYTF	TGTGCCAGCAGTCTGGGACAGAAGACCTATGGCTACACCTTC
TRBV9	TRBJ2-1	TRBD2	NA	CASSPGLAGVNEQFF	TGTGCCAGCAGCCCGGGACTAGCGGGGGTCAATGAGCAGTTCTTC
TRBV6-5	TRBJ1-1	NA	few	CASRRGDTEAFF	TGTGCCAGCCGACGCGGGGACACTGAAGCTTTCTTT
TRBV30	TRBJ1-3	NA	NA	CAWGQRFSGNTIYF	TGTGCCTGGGGACAGAGGTTCTCTGGAAACACCATATATTTT
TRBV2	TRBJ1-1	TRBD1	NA	CASKDGQGASQRAFF	TGTGCCAGCAAGGACGGACAGGGGGCCTCGCAGCGAGCTTTCTTT
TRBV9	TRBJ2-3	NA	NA	CASSPGGQGADTQYF	TGTGCCAGCAGCCCGGGTGGGCAGGGCGCAGATACGCAGTATTTT
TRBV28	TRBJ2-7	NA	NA	CATRTGGALKYF	TGTGCCACCCGAACGGGGGGCGCGTTGAAGTACTTC
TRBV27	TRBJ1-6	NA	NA	CASGHRESPLHF	TGTGCCAGCGGACACAGGGAGTCACCCCTCCACTTT
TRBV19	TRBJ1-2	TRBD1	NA	CASMGRRGHGYTF	TGTGCCAGTATGGGGAGAAGGGGGCATGGCTACACCTTC
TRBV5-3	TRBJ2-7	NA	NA	CARSLFTAEEQYF	TGTGCCAGAAGCTTGTTTACCGCGGAAGAGCAGTACTTC
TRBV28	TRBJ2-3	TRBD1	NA	CASSFRDRGTDTQYF	TGTGCCAGCAGTTTTCGCGACAGGGGCACAGATACGCAGTATTTT
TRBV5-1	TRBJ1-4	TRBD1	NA	CASSVDGTGSEKLFF	TGCGCCAGCAGCGTGGACGGGACAGGCAGCGAAAAACTGTTTTTT
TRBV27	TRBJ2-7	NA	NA	CASSSSFRVGEQYF	TGTGCCAGCAGTTCCTCTTTCAGGGTGGGGGAGCAGTACTTC
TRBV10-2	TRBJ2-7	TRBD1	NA	CASSGPTGADKQYF	TGCGCCAGCAGTGGGCCGACAGGGGCTGATAAGCAGTACTTC
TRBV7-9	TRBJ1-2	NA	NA	CASSQTANYGYTF	TGTGCCAGCAGCCAGACAGCTAACTATGGCTACACCTTC
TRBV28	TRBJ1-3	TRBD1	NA	CASSRDRASGNTIYF	TGTGCCAGCAGCCGGGACAGGGCGAGTGGAAACACCATATATTTT
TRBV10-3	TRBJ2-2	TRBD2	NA	CAISTGTSENTGELFF	TGTGCCATCAGTACCGGGACTAGCGAGAACACCGGGGAGCTGTTTTTT
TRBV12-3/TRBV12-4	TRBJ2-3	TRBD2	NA	CASSEGLASQYF	TGTGCCAGCAGTGAGGGACTAGCGTCGCAGTATTTT
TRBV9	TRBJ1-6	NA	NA	CASSVDLYSPLHF	TGTGCCAGCAGCGTAGATCTGTATTCACCCCTCCACTTT
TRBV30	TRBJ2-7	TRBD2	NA	CAWSGGALEQYF	TGTGCCTGGAGCGGGGGGGCCCTTGAGCAGTACTTC
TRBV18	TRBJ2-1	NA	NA	CASSPTNTNNNEQFF	TGTGCCAGCTCACCGACAAACACGAATAACAATGAGCAGTTCTTC
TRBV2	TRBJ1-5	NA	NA	CASSELFIEPQHF	TGTGCCAGCAGTGAACTTTTTATAGAGCCCCAGCATTTT
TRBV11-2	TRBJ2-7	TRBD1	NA	CASSDNLISDRAYEQYF	TGTGCCAGCAGCGATAACCTAATCTCGGACAGGGCTTACGAGCAGTACTTC
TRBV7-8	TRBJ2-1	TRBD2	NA	CASSVRTSGSPSYNEQFF	TGTGCCAGCAGCGTCCGGACTAGCGGGAGCCCATCCTACAATGAGCAGTTCTTC
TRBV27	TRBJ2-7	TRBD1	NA	CASSLSGTGFYEQYF	TGTGCCAGCAGTTTATCCGGGACAGGCTTCTACGAGCAGTACTTC
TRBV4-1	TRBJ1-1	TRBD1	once	CASSLVPGQGEAEAFF	TGCGCCAGCAGCCTTGTCCCGGGACAGGGGGAGGCTGAAGCTTTCTTT
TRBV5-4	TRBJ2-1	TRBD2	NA	CASSVLSGGLEGEQFF	TGTGCCAGCAGCGTTCTAAGCGGGGGGCTGGAAGGGGAGCAGTTCTTC
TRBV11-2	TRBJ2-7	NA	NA	CASSLSQTYEQYF	TGTGCCAGCAGCTTATCTCAGACCTACGAGCAGTACTTC
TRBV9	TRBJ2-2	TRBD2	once	CASSRTSGNTGELFF	TGTGCCAGCAGCCGGACTAGCGGGAACACCGGGGAGCTGTTTTTT
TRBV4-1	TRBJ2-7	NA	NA	CASSQDSDEQYF	TGCGCCAGCAGCCAAGATTCGGACGAGCAGTACTTC
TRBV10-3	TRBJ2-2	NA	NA	CAINAWASEATGELFF	TGTGCCATCAACGCCTGGGCTAGCGAGGCCACCGGGGAGCTGTTTTTT
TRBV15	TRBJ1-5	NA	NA	CATSRQYSNQPQHF	TGTGCCACCAGCCGTCAGTATAGCAATCAGCCCCAGCATTTT
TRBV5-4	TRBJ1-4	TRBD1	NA	CASSLGLGQVNEKLFF	TGTGCCAGCAGCTTGGGGCTCGGACAGGTCAATGAAAAACTGTTTTTT
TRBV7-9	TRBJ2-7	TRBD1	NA	CASSLEWGTGNPYEQYF	TGTGCCAGCAGCTTAGAATGGGGGACAGGGAATCCCTACGAGCAGTACTTC
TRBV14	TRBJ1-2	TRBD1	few	CASSHVDRHYGYTF	TGTGCCAGCAGCCACGTGGACAGGCACTATGGCTACACCTTC
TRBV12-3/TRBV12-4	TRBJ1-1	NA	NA	CASSLTGNTEAFF	TGTGCCAGCAGTTTAACGGGGAACACTGAAGCTTTCTTT
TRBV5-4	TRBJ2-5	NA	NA	CASSLGTSKETQYF	TGTGCCAGCAGCCTCGGGACTTCTAAAGAGACCCAGTACTTC
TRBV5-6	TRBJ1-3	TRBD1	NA	CASSSGTVTGNTIYF	TGTGCCAGCAGCTCCGGGACAGTAACAGGAAACACCATATATTTT
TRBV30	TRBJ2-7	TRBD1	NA	CAWGAGDSRAYEQYF	TGTGCCTGGGGCGCAGGGGACAGCCGAGCCTACGAGCAGTACTTC
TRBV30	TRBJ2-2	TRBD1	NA	CAWSRDRMNTGELFF	TGTGCCTGGAGCCGGGACAGGATGAACACCGGGGAGCTGTTTTTT
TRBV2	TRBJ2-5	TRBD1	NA	CASSEALRDRGPLETQYF	TGTGCCAGCAGTGAAGCGCTTCGGGACAGGGGACCACTAGAGACCCAGTACTTC
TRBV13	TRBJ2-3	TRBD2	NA	CASSLRGGGAGTDTQYF	TGTGCCAGCAGCTTACGGGGCGGGGGGGCTGGTACAGATACGCAGTATTTT
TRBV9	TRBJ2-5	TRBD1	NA	CASSVARDSQETQYF	TGTGCCAGCAGCGTAGCCCGGGACAGCCAAGAGACCCAGTACTTC
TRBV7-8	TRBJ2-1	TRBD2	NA	CASSLLAGYNEQFF	TGTGCCAGCAGCCTTCTAGCGGGATACAATGAGCAGTTCTTC
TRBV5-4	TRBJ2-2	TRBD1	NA	CASSSDRSGGELFF	TGTGCCAGCAGCTCGGACAGGTCGGGCGGGGAGCTGTTTTTT
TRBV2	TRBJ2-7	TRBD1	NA	CASSNSNTGVRTYEQYF	TGTGCCAGCAGTAATAGTAACACAGGGGTCCGCACCTACGAGCAGTACTTC
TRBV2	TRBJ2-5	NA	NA	CASSGLRETQYF	TGTGCCAGCAGTGGACTGCGAGAGACCCAGTACTTC
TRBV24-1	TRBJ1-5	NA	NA	CATSDDSPRPQHF	TGTGCCACCAGTGATGACAGCCCTCGGCCCCAGCATTTT
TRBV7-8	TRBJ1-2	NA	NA	CASAPPGDPWGYTF	TGTGCCAGCGCCCCCCCGGGGGATCCCTGGGGCTACACCTTC
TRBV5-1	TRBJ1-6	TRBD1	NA	CASSKDRGNSPLHF	TGCGCCAGCAGCAAGGACAGGGGTAATTCACCCCTCCACTTT
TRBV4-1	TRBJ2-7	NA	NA	CASSPGKTYEQYF	TGCGCCAGCAGCCCAGGAAAAACCTACGAGCAGTACTTC
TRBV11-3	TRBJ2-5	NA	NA	CASSSRTGQETQYF	TGTGCCAGCAGCTCCCGAACAGGCCAAGAGACCCAGTACTTC
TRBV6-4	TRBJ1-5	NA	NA	CASSEGAGQPQHF	TGTGCCAGCAGTGAAGGGGCTGGTCAGCCCCAGCATTTT
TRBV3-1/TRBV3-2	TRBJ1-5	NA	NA	CASSLVSSTDQPQHF	TGTGCCAGCAGCCTTGTTTCCAGTACCGATCAGCCCCAGCATTTT
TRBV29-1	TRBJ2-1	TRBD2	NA	CSVGGTSGYNEQFF	TGCAGCGTTGGAGGGACTAGCGGTTACAATGAGCAGTTCTTC